The 8 T cell receptor beta chains given below trace back to one sample, sequenced in a study of blood T cell repertoires in COVID-19. Clones were sequenced by immunoSEQ multiplex PCR, and TCRdb holds only the in-frame ones, with some missing. The profile shows over 110,000 clones, 65% to 80% of them singletons. The sample taken for sequencing was peripheral blood. These receptors all come from a man aged 60 to 75 with acute or convalescent COVID-19.

Regarding this clone: The sample contains more than one DNA sequence encoding this CDR3. This chain links TRBV6-6 with TRBJ1-5; 10 bases line up with TRBD1. V dropped 0 bases and J dropped 6; count of bases not matched to a gene: 5. The CDR3 consists of 16 residues. Germline CDR1 and CDR2: MNHNY and SVGAGI (reference sequence). The CDR3 DNA follows: TGTGCCAGCAGTTACTCCGACAGGGGGCATGGTCAGCCCCAGCATTTT. It translates to CASSYSDRGHGQPQHF.

The chain uses TRBV11-3 and TRBJ1-1; D remains ambiguous. Trimming cost V 5 bases and J 3 bases, with 13 bases left between them. The V gene's germline CDR1 is SGHNT and CDR2 YENEEA. The CDR3 contains 14 residues. The CDR3 spells CASSMGGSDTEAFF. The CDR3 nucleotides read TGTGCCAGCAGCATGGGCGGGTCGGACACTGAAGCTTTCTTT. The full variable domain, in which reference TRBV11-3 and TRBJ1-1 provide the parts outside the CDR3, is EAGVVQSPRYKIIEKKQPVAFWCNPISGHNTLYWYLQNLGQGPELLIRYENEEAVDDSQLPKDRFSAERLKGVDSTLKIQPAELGDSAVYLCASSMGGSDTEAFFGQGTRLTVV.

The sample holds one count of this clone. This chain links TRBV5-4 with TRBJ2-1, with 10 positions matching TRBD2. V trimming: 6 bases; J trimming: 7 bases; junction bases outside the gene matches: 13. The CDR3 totals 16 residues. CDR1 and CDR2 (germline): SGHNT, YYREEE (reference sequence). DNA of the CDR3: TGTGCCAGCACCCAGTTTAGACTAGCGGGCGGGAATGAGCAGTTCTTC. Protein: CASTQFRLAGGNEQFF.

In this sample, this clone turned up a few times. V is TRBV7-9 and J is TRBJ1-2; tentatively, D is TRBD1 (5 bases). This CDR3 has 14 residues. Germline lookup yields CDR1 SEHNR and CDR2 FQNEAQ (reference sequence). Trimming cost V 1 base and J 2 bases, with 8 bases left between them. The CDR3 sequence: CASSLVQENYGYTF. The CDR3 DNA sequence: TGTGCCAGCAGCTTAGTACAGGAGAACTATGGCTACACCTTC.

The V call is TRBV3-1 (or the pseudogene TRBV3-2), the J call TRBJ1-1, with unresolved D. Looked up from germline, CDR1 is LGHDT and CDR2 is YNNKEL (reference sequence). The CDR3 runs to 15 residues. V was shortened by 6 bases and J by 1 base, with 15 bases between the two germline ends. CDR3 DNA sequence: TGTGCCAGCAGTCTAACTAGTCAGGAGAACACTGAAGCTTTCTTT. This sequence encodes CASSLTSQENTEAFF.

This rearrangement joins TRBV7-3 to TRBJ2-1; 8 nucleotides agree with TRBD2. The CDR3 length is 14 residues. With V trimmed by 5 bases and J by 9 bases, 9 bases remained unmatched. CDR1 is SGHTA and CDR2 is FQGTGA in the germline V gene. CDR3 sequence reads: CASSPRREAGEQFF. The CDR3, as DNA: TGTGCCAGCAGCCCCCGGCGGGAGGCGGGTGAGCAGTTCTTC.

The chain uses TRBV4-1 and TRBJ2-2; the match to TRBD2 covers 14 bases. The CDR3 spans 17 residues. V lost 4 bases to trimming and J lost 5 bases; unmatched junction nucleotides: 6. CDR1 and CDR2 from the germline V gene are MGHRA and YSYEKL. As DNA, the CDR3 is TGCGCCAGCAGCCGGGGACTAGCGGGAGTATTAACCGGGGAGCTGTTTTTT. Amino acids: CASSRGLAGVLTGELFF.

The V call is TRBV19, the J call TRBJ2-3; D not certain. Trimming removed 2 bases at V and 1 base at J, with 10 bases between. CDR3 length: 15 residues. CDR1 and CDR2 (germline): LNHDA, SQIVND (reference sequence). This CDR3 is CASSIRRRGTDTQYF. DNA of the CDR3: TGTGCCAGTAGTATACGAAGACGGGGCACAGATACGCAGTATTTT.